Sequencing of this T cell receptor (beta chain) was carried out in a study of cytomegalovirus exposure and HLA in healthy donors (dated by TCRdb to 2017 to 2019). A note on the overall study: According to an earlier analysis of 587 of the donors, some 170 million T cells yielded some 120 million unique TCR beta sequences and approximately 280 Gb of sequence data. In the later analysis, no new phenotypic data were used to find candidate immune exposures; instead, reliance was placed on TCR beta sequences and their occurrence across donors. A later genetic analysis used genome-wide SNP genotypes for about 65% of the 666 donors, treating that subset as a discovery cohort. An early release covering over 500 HLA-typed donors comprised approximately 300 gigabases of sequencing data and 65 million to 100 million unique TCR sequences. Four or five DR-DQ haplotypes were handled as single units for association and clustering, since linkage in the cohort was strong. All discovery cohort repertoires had been generated using a single sequencing platform. Donor age, sex, ethnicity and CMV serostatus were compiled together with the repertoire data. In addition to the first cohort of 666 subjects, a separate validation cohort of 130 or so different subjects was used. Of the 350 to 450 genotyped donors, 81% were placed in the genetic ancestry cluster associated with self-reported Caucasian donors. Class I and class II HLA loci were covered by the typing at four-digit resolution. An earlier analysis of around 580 of the donors used high-throughput TCR beta sequencing to judge whether each TCR beta V gene segment behaved as functional or pseudogenic. To predict cytomegalovirus infection status, the study combined high-throughput TCR immunosequencing, statistical association of individual TCRs with disease status, and machine learning. The number of donors typed differed by locus, with about 620-630 for A, B, C, DRB1 and DQB1, 522 for DQA1, 606 for DPA1, and 472 for DPB1. On average, 235,054 unique TCR beta nucleotide sequences were sequenced per donor among 300 to 500 genotyped donors of the cohort, with roughly a sixth of those sequences being non-productive. A later analysis re-analyzed previously published TCR beta repertoires from approximately 670 donors and added high-resolution HLA genotyping to study TCR occurrence patterns. Using immunosequencing, the study profiled T cell repertoires from 666 subjects and related those repertoires to cytomegalovirus serostatus. The study was designed to test whether signatures of past pathogen exposure could be identified by cataloging public T cell receptors.

General study outcomes and caveats: It was suggested by the authors that the approach could potentially be generalized to other disease states and immunological phenotypes. The only immune exposure information available for the cohort was CMV serostatus. Strong co-occurrence of HLA alleles, especially DR and DQ, made assigning TCR associations to individual alleles difficult. The study listed 170 or so TCR beta chains as associated with cytomegalovirus. Because counts were too low, 15 to 20 rarely observed V segments, including chromosome 9 orphons, were excluded from the earlier analysis of 587 of the donors. An association between a missense DCLRE1C variant and V-gene and J-gene trimming of TCR beta chains was found in a later genetic analysis and replicated in an independent cohort. A further reported finding was that TCR beta sequences accurately predicted the HLA-A and HLA-B alleles for most subjects in the first cohort. Several of the top co-occurrence clusters appeared to be linked to parvovirus B19, influenza, CMV and Epstein-Barr virus, according to a later analysis. A later analysis found that TCR association rates varied across HLA loci, with DRB1 alleles showing the most associated TCRs and HLA-C alleles the fewest. Most TCR sequences were seen in very few donors, while some public TCRs were found in many individuals. Roughly uniform sequencing depth across donors was assumed in presence/absence analyses, although this assumption may not hold. A later analysis found that most CMV-associated TCR beta chains appeared HLA-restricted, with HLA associations seemingly driven largely by CMV exposure. Three of the identified cytomegalovirus-associated TCR beta chains were confirmed in vitro to be specific for cytomegalovirus antigens. Linkage disequilibrium might explain the correlated functional status among segregating V segments, but an unknown experimental factor could not be ruled out. In a later genetic analysis, fewer N-insertions in productive TCRs were reported among donors in an Asian-associated ancestry cluster than the roughly 700-donor mean. In a later analysis, some 17,000 TCR beta sequences were associated with specific HLA alleles at a false discovery rate of 0.05. In an earlier analysis of fewer than 700 of the donors, most TCR beta V segments appeared in productive rearrangements about 90% or about 30% of the time, broadly matching IMGT annotations. The cohort was sequenced for TCR beta chains only, and without alpha or paired-chain data the features that could be detected were limited. A cluster of highly shared sequence variants was judged likely to represent a technical artifact of the sequencing pipeline. Because the 87-base-pair reads could not distinguish some IMGT-functional V segments, including TRBV6-2 and TRBV6-3, those segments were excluded. In a later analysis, HLA-associated TCR beta chains were found to be more clonally expanded and to have lower generation probabilities than equally common non-associated chains. The classifier was reported to diagnose cytomegalovirus status with high specificity and sensitivity in both the original and validation cohorts. Because HLA typing was unavailable for some donors at each locus, only the typed subset was used in association tests.

In total, 500 to 700 healthy bone marrow donors made up the cohort. At the time of sampling, all cohort members were nominally healthy, though unrecorded immune exposures were likely present. The donor tested CMV seronegative, placing the donor among the 300 to 400 seronegative members of the cohort. A peripheral blood sample was provided by each donor, and peripheral blood mononuclear cells were used for TCR beta sequencing. The Qiagen DNeasy Blood Extraction Kit was used to extract genomic DNA from the blood cell samples. To note about this clone: Its antigen is not yet known. The sample holds no much larger clone one base away, and base qualities are not on file.

CDR1 and CDR2 are read off the germline V gene as SGHNT and YENEEA. Trimming leaves V shorter by 4 bases and J shorter by 6 bases, with the junction holding 13 bases beyond the gene matches. The CDR3 has 16 amino acids, counting the end cysteine and phenylalanine. The DNA shown is the 48-base CDR3, in frame from base 1. The library was built by means of the immunoSEQ multiplex PCR assay. For the multiplex PCR, a mixture combining 60 forward primers for TCR Vbeta segments and 13 reverse primers for TCR Jbeta segments was used. Amplification of the CDR3 region of rearranged TCR beta genes was performed with a multiplex PCR assay on genomic DNA. On the Illumina HiSeq System, the amplified TCR beta libraries were sequenced as 87-base-pair reads. The authors' analysis ran thus. A later analysis counted some 80 million unique TCR beta chains across the 600 to 850 repertoires, and some 12 million of these chains were shared by at least two donors. Raw reads were error-corrected and collapsed into unique sequences with a nearest-neighbor algorithm that merged closely related sequences to remove PCR and sequencing errors. V, D and J gene segments were assigned by aligning CDR3 sequences to IMGT reference sequences. For a sequence to be retained, a match of at least six nucleotides was required to both a V gene segment and a J gene segment. A rearrangement was called productive if the CDR3 had no stop codons and remained in frame with V and J, and every other rearrangement was called non-productive. Following IMGT convention, CDR3 was defined as the stretch from the second conserved V-encoded cysteine up to the conserved J-encoded phenylalanine. The earlier analysis of about 590 of the donors excluded sequences that lacked an unambiguous match to a single V gene segment. In an earlier analysis of a few hundred of the donors, V segments were called functional above 56.7% productive rearrangements and were called segregating when the between-donor standard deviation exceeded 5%. A statistical classification framework was developed to diagnose cytomegalovirus status using the catalog of TCR beta chain sequences. In a later analysis, V and J genes were assigned by comparing TCR nucleotide sequences against IMGT/GENE-DB human TR gene sequences. A later analysis assigned CDR3 sequences and most-parsimonious VDJ recombination scenarios with the TCRdist pipeline. A later analysis defined each TCR beta chain by its CDR3 amino acid sequence plus V-gene family, and excluded reads lacking a unique V-gene family. In a later analysis, nearly 600 highly shared, low-generation-probability nucleotide sequences were removed to address suspected cross-contamination and a sequencing artifact. For each public chain, a later analysis derived a clonal expansion index from normalized ranks of inferred template counts within each repertoire. In a later analysis, generation probabilities were computed using a VDJ recombination model fitted to out-of-frame rearrangements, and the results were checked against IGoR. A later analysis scored TCR-TCR, TCR-HLA and TCR-CMV co-occurrence with hypergeometric tests, applying a repertoire-size bias correction to TCR pairs. A later analysis estimated false discovery rates by permuting HLA or CMV assignments 20 times. In a later analysis, co-occurring TCRs were grouped using DBSCAN, and TCRdist sequence similarity was added for clustering within HLA-allele-positive subsets. For co-occurrence clustering, repertoires with fewer than 30,000 or more than 120,000 public chains were excluded, along with several repertoires with anomalous nucleotide sharing. TCRdb provides this immuneACCESS table in a form limited to in-frame rearrangements. Some clones are lacking; in checked studies, under half of them reflect an unresolved V gene, and why the rest are absent is not known. V and J calls plus clone size are reproduced from that table; the DNA served to infer D and trimming. For this sample the table gives 150,000 to 200,000 clones, of which around nine tenths were detected only once. The ten biggest clones cover more than 1.5% of the sample.

Specimen: PBMCs. The sequence was obtained from a woman in her late teens or twenties in good health and CMV-seronegative. The sequence is built from TRBV11-3 and TRBJ1-2; TRBD1 aligns with 8 central bases. The nucleotide sequence reads TGTGCCAGCAGCTCACCGGGACAGGAGTGGGGGGATGGCTACACCTTC. This codes for CASSSPGQEWGDGYTF.